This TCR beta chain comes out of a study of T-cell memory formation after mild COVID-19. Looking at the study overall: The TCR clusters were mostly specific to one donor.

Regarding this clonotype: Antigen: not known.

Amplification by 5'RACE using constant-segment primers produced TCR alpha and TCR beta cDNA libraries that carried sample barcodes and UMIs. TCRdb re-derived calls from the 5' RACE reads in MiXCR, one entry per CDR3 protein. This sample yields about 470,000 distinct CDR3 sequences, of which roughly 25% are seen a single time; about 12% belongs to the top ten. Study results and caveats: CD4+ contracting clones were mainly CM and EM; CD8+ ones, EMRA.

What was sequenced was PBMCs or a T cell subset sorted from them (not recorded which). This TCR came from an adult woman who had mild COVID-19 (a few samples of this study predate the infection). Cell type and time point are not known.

The CDR3 spells CASSLRGQGSDEQFF. The CDR3 nucleotides are TGCGCCAGCAGCTTGAGGGGACAGGGTAGCGATGAGCAGTTCTTC. J is TRBJ2-1 and V is TRBV5-1; TRBD1 matches 9 bases. Trimming at V came to 1 base and at J to 8 bases, leaving 7 bases not matched to a gene. The CDR3 length is 15 residues. The germline CDR1 and CDR2 sequences are SGHRS and YFSETQ.